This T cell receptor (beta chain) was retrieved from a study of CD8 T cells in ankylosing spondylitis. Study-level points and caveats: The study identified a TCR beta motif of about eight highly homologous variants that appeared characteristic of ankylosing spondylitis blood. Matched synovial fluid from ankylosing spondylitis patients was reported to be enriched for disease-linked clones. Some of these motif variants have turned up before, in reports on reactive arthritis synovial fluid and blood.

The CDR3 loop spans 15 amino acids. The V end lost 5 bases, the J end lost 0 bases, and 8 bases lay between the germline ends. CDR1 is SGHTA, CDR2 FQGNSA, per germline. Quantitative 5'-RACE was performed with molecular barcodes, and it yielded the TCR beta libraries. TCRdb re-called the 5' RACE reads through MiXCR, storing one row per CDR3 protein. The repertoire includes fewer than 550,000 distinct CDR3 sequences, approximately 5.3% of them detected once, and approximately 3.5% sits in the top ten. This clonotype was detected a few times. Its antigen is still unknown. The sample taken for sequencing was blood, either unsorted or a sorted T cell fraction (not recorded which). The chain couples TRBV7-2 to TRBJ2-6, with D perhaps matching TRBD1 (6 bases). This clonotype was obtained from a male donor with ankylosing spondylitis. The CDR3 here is CASSDRISGANVLTF. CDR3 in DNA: TGTGCCAGCAGCGACAGGATCTCTGGGGCCAACGTCCTGACTTTC. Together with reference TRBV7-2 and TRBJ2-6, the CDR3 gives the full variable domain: GAGVSQSPSNKVTEKGKDVELRCDPISGHTALYWYRQSLGQGLEFLIYFQGNSAPDKSGLPSDRFSAERTGGSVSTLTIQRTQQEDSAVYLCASSDRISGANVLTFGAGSRLTVL.